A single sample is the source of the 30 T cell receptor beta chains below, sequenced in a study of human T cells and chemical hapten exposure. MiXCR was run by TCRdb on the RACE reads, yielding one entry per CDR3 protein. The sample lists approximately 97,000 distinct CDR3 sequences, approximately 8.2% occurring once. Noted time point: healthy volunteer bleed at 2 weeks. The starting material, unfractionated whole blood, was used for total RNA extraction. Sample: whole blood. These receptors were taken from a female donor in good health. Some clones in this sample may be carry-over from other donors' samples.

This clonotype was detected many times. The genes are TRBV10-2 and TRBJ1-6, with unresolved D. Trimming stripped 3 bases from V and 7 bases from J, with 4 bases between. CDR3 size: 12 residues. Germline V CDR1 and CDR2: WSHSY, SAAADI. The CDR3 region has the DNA TGCGCCAGCAGTGATTGGAATTCACCCCTCCACTTT. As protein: CASSDWNSPLHF.

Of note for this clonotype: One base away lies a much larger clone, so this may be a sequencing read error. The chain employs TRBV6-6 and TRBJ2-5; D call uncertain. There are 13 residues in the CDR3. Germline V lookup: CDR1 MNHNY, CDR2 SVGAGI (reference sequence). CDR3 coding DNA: TGTGCCAACAGTTCCCCTGGGCGGGAGACCCAGTACTTC. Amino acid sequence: CANSSPGRETQYF.

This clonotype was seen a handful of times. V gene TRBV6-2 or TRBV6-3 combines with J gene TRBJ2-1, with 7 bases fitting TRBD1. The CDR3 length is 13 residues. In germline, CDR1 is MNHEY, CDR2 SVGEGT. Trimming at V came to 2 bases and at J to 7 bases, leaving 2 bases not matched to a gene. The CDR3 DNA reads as TGTGCCAGCAGTTACGTACAGGGGAATGAGCAGTTCTTC. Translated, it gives CASSYVQGNEQFF.

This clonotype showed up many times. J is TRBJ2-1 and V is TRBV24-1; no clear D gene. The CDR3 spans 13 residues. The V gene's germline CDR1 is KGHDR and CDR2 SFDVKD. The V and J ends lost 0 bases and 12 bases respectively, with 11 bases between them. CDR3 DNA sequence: TGTGCCACCAGTGATTTGAAAGCCTTTGGGCAGTTCTTC. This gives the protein CATSDLKAFGQFF.

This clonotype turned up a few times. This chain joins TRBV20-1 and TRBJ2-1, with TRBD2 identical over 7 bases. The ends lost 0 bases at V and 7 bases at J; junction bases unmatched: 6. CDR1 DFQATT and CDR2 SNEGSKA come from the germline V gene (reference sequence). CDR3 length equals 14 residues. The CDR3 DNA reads TGCAGTGCTAGAGATAGTAGCGGGCTAAATGAGCAGTTCTTC. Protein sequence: CSARDSSGLNEQFF.

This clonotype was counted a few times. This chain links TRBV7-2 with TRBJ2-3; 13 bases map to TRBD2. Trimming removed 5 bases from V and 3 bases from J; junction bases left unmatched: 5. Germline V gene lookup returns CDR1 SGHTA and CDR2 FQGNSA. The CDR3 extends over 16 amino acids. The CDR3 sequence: CASSPQTSGRTDTQYF. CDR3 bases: TGTGCCAGCAGCCCCCAGACTAGCGGGAGGACAGATACGCAGTATTTT.

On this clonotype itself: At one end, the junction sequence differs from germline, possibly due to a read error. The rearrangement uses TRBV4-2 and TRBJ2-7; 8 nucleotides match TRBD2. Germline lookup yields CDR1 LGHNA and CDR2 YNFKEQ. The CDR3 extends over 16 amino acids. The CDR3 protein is CVSSQDQAGGRYEQYF. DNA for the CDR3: TGTGTCAGCAGCCAAGATCAGGCGGGAGGAAGGTACGAGCAGTACTTC.

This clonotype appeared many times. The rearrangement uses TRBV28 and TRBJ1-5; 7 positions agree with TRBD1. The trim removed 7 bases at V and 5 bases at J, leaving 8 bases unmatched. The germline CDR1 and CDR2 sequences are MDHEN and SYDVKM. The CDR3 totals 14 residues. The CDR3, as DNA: TGTGCCAGCAAGGGGGCGGGGGTTCATCAGCCCCAGCATTTT. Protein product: CASKGAGVHQPQHF. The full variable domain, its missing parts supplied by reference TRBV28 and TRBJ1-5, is DVKVTQSSRYLVKRTGEKVFLECVQDMDHENMFWYRQDPGLGLRLIYFSYDVKMKEKGDIPEGYSVSREKKERFSLILESASTNQTSMYLCASKGAGVHQPQHFGDGTRLSIL.

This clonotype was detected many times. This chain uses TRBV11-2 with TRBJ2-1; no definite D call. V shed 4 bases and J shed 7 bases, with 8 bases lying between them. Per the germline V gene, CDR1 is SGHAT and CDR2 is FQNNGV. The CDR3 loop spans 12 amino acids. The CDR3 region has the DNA TGTGCCAGCAGCTCTTGGGGTAATGAGCAGTTCTTC. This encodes CASSSWGNEQFF.

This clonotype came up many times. The CDR3 DNA is TGTGCCAGCAACCGGGACGGCCGCAATCAGCCCCAGCATTTT. Amino acid sequence: CASNRDGRNQPQHF. The chain is built from TRBV6-1 and TRBJ1-5, with D perhaps TRBD1 (5 bases). This CDR3 has 14 residues. V lost 7 bases and J lost 2, with 12 bases in between. Germline V CDR1 and CDR2: MNHNS, SASEGT.

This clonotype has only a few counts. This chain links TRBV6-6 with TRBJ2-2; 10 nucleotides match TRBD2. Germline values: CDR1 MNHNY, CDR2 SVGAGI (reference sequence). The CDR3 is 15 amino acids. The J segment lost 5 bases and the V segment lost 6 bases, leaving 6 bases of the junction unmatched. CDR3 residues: CASSRSGRDTGELFF. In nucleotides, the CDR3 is TGTGCCAGCAGCCGAAGCGGGAGGGATACCGGGGAGCTGTTTTTT.

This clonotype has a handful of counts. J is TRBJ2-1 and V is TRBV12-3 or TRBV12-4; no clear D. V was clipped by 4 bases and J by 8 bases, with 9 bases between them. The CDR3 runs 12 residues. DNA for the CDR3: TGTGCCAGCAGTTCCAAGGTGTATGAGCAGTTCTTC. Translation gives CASSSKVYEQFF.

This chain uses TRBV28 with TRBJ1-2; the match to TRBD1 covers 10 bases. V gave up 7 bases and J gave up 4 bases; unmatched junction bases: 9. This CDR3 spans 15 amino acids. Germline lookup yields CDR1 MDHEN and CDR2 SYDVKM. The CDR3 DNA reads TGTGCCAGCAAACGAGGACAGGGGGGGATCTATGGCTACACCTTC. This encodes CASKRGQGGIYGYTF.

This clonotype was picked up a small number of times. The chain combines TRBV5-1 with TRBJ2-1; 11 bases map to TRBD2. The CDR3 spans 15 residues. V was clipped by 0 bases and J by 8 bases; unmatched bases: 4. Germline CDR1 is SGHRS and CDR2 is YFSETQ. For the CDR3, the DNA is TGCGCCAGCAGCTTGGTTCTAGCGGGAGGATATGAGCAGTTCTTC. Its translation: CASSLVLAGGYEQFF.

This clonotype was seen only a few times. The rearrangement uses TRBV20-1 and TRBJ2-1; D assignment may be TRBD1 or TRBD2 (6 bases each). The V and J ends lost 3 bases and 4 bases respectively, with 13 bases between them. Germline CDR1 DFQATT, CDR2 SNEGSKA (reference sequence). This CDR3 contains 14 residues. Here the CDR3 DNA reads TGCAGTGCTAGTCGGCAGGGGACTTACAATGAGCAGTTCTTC. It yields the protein CSASRQGTYNEQFF.

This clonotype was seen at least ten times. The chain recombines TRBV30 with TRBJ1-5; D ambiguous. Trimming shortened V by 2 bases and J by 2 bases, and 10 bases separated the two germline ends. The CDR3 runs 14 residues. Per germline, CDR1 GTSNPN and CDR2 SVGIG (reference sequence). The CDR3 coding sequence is TGTGCCTGGAGTCGAGACAACGGCAATCAGCCCCAGCATTTT. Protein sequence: CAWSRDNGNQPQHF.

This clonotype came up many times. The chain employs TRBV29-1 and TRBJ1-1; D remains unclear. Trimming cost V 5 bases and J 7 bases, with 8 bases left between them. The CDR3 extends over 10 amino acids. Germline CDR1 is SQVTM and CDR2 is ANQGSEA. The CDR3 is CSVQAIEAFF. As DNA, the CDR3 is TGCAGCGTTCAGGCTATTGAAGCTTTCTTT.

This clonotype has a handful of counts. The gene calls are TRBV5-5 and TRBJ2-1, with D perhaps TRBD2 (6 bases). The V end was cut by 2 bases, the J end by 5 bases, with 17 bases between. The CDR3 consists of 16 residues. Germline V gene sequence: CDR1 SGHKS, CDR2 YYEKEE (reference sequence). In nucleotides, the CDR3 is TGTGCCAGCAGCTTTCCGGGACTGGCGAGGAACAATGAGCAGTTCTTC. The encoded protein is CASSFPGLARNNEQFF.

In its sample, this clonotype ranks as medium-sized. In DNA form, the CDR3 reads TGTGCCAGCAGTTACTCTACCACCTACGAGCAGTACTTC. Protein sequence: CASSYSTTYEQYF. The chain recombines TRBV6-2 or TRBV6-3 with TRBJ2-7, with D uncertain. The CDR3 consists of 13 residues. Trimming took 0 bases from V and 2 from J, leaving 5 bases between them. Germline loops: CDR1 MNHEY, CDR2 SVGEGT.

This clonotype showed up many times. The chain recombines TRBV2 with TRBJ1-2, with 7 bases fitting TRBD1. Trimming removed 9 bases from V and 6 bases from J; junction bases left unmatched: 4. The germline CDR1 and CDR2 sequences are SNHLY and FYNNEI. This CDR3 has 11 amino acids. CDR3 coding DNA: TGTGCCAGAGGACAGGACCATGGCTACACCTTC. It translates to CARGQDHGYTF.

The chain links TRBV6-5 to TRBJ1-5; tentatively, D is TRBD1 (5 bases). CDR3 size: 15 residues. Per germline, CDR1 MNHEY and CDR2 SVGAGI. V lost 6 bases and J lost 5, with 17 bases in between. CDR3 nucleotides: TGTGCCAGCAGAGAAGACGACGGGGGGGATCAGCCCCAGCATTTT. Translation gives CASREDDGGDQPQHF.

The CDR3 bases are TGTGCCAGCAGCCTTGCCGGGACAGCAGACAATGAGCAGTTCTTC. Encoded protein: CASSLAGTADNEQFF. V gene TRBV3-1 combines with J gene TRBJ2-1; 7 bases line up with TRBD1. V dropped 4 bases and J dropped 5; count of bases not matched to a gene: 8. This CDR3 is 15 amino acids long. The germline V gene has CDR1 LGHDT and CDR2 YNNKEL (reference sequence).

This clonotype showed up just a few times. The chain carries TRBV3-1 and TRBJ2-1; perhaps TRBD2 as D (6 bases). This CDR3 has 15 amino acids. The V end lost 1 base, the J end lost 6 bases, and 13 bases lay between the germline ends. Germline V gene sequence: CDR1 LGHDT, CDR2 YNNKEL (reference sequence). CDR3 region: CASSQGARGVNEQFF. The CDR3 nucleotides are TGTGCCAGCAGCCAAGGAGCGCGGGGTGTCAATGAGCAGTTCTTC.

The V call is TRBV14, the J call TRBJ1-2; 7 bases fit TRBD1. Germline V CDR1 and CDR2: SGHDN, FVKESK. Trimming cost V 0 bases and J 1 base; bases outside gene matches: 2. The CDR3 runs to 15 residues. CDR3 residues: CASSQEQGFNYGYTF. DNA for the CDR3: TGTGCCAGCAGCCAAGAACAGGGGTTTAACTATGGCTACACCTTC.

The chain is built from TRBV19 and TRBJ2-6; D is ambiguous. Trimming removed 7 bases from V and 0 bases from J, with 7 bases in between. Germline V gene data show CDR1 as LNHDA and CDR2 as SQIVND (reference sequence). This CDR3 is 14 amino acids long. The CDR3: CASMEVSGANVLTF. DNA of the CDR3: TGTGCCAGTATGGAAGTCTCTGGGGCCAACGTCCTGACTTTC.

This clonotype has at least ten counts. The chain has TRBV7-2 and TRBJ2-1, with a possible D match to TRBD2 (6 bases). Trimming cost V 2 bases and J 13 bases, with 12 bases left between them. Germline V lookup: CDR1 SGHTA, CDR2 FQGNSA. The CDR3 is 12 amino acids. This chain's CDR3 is CASSLSSGEQFF. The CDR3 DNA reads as TGTGCCAGCAGCTTATCCTCGGGAGAACAGTTCTTC. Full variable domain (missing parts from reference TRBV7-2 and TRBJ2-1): GAGVSQSPSNKVTEKGKDVELRCDPISGHTALYWYRQSLGQGLEFLIYFQGNSAPDKSGLPSDRFSAERTGGSVSTLTIQRTQQEDSAVYLCASSLSSGEQFFGPGTRLTVL.

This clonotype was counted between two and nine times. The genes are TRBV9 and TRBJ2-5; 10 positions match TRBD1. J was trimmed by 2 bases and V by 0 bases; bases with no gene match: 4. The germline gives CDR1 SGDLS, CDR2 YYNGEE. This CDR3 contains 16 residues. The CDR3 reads CASSVATGGLQETQYF. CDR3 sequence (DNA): TGTGCCAGCAGCGTAGCGACAGGGGGCTTACAAGAGACCCAGTACTTC.

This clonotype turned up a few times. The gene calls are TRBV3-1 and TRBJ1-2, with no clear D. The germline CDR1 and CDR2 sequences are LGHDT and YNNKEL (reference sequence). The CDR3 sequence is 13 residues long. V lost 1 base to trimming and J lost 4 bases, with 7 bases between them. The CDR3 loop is CASSQALGYGYTF. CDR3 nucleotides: TGTGCCAGCAGCCAAGCATTGGGCTATGGCTACACCTTC.

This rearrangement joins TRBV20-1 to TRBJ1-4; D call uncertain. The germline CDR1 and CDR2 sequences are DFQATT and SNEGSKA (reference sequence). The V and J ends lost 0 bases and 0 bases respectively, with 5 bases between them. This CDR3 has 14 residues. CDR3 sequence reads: CSAREPATNEKLFF. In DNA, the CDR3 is TGCAGTGCTAGAGAGCCAGCAACTAATGAAAAACTGTTTTTT.

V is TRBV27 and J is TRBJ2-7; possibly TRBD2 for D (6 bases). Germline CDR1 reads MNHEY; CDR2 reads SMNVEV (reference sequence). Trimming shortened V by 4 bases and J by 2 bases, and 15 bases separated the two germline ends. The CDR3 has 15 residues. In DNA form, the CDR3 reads TGTGCCAGCAGTTCATCGAGGACGGGAGCCTACGAGCAGTACTTC. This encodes CASSSSRTGAYEQYF.